This entry concerns a single T cell receptor beta chain. The antigen is not known. V was clipped by 6 bases and J by 4 bases, with 10 bases between them. In germline, CDR1 is SNHLY, CDR2 FYNNEI. CDR3 length: 13 residues. This PCR relied on a set of 60 Vbeta primers and 13 Jbeta primers. Data came from immunoSEQ multiplex PCR; TCRdb stores just in-frame clones and leaves some out. The sample includes some 130,000 clones. These data are taken from a study of cytomegalovirus exposure and HLA in healthy donors. General study points: The presence/absence work took it that sequencing depth was about the same across donors.

The genes are TRBV2 and TRBJ1-5; D is perhaps TRBD1 (5 bases). The sequence was obtained from a man in his late teens or twenties in good health and CMV-seronegative. Input material: PBMCs. The CDR3: CASRNRGNQPQHF. In nucleotides, the CDR3 is TGTGCCAGCAGAAATAGGGGTAATCAGCCCCAGCATTTT.